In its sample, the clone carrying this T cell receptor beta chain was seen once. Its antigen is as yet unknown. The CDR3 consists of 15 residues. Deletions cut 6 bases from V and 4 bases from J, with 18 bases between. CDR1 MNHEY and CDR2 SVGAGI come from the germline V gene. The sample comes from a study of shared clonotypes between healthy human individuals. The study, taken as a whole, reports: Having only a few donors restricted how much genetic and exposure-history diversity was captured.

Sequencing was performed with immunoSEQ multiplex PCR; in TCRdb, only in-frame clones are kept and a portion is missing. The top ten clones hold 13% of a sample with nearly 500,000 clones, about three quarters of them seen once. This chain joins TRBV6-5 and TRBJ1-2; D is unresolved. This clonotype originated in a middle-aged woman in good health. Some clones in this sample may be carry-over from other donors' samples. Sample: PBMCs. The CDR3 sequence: CASRSRMEAGYGYTF. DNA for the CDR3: TGTGCCAGCAGAAGTCGAATGGAGGCCGGCTATGGCTACACCTTC.